The 9 T cell receptor beta chains below all came from one sample that was sequenced in a study of T-cell reconstitution after alpha-beta-depleted transplantation in children. Unique molecular identifiers were incorporated when the TCRbeta library was constructed. TCRdb re-derived calls from the PCR reads in MiXCR, one entry per CDR3 protein. This table has 900,000 or so distinct CDR3 sequences, roughly 16% appearing once. The sample here was PBMCs, mostly from graft donor cells, taken 360 days after TCRalphabeta/CD19-depleted stem cell transplant. The receptor set was obtained from a male patient younger than 18 who had a stem cell transplant for acute lymphoblastic leukemia, so the T cells may come from the graft donor.

The rearrangement links TRBV7-9 to TRBJ2-2; TRBD1 aligns across 11 bases. The germline V gene has CDR1 SEHNR and CDR2 FQNEAQ (reference sequence). The CDR3 covers 15 residues. Losses at the gene ends were 6 bases for V and 3 bases for J; bases not matched to a gene: 3. This CDR3 reads CASRGDRGDTGELFF. DNA of the CDR3: TGTGCCAGCAGAGGGGACAGGGGGGACACCGGGGAGCTGTTTTTT.

This clonotype has more than one count but fewer than ten. The chain links TRBV5-1 to TRBJ1-5; TRBD1 is a possible D gene (5 bases). V shed 4 bases and J shed 6 bases, with 14 bases lying between them. CDR3 length: 14 amino acids. The germline CDR1 and CDR2 sequences are SGHRS and YFSETQ. The CDR3: CASSPGPGGQPQHF. CDR3 DNA sequence: TGCGCCAGCAGCCCCGGGCCCGGGGGTCAGCCCCAGCATTTT.

This clonotype was detected once. The DNA for the CDR3 is TGCGCCAGCAGCTTGGCGGGAGAGATAACAAACATTCAGTACTTC. Amino acid sequence: CASSLAGEITNIQYF. The chain has TRBV5-1 and TRBJ2-4, with D possibly TRBD2 on 6 matching bases. This CDR3 is built from 15 residues. V was trimmed by 0 bases and J by 6 bases, leaving 13 bases between them. Germline-derived CDR1 and CDR2 are SGHRS and YFSETQ.

This clonotype was counted many times. The rearrangement uses TRBV20-1 and TRBJ2-1; D may be TRBD2 (6 bases). Trimming pared 1 base from V and 2 bases from J, leaving 15 bases between. Germline CDR1 and CDR2: DFQATT and SNEGSKA (reference sequence). The CDR3 has 16 residues. CDR3 DNA sequence: TGCAGTGCTAGAGCCCTCCTAGCGCTTCCCTACAATGAGCAGTTCTTC. This sequence encodes CSARALLALPYNEQFF.

V gene TRBV3-1 combines with J gene TRBJ2-1, with D possibly being TRBD1 or TRBD2 (5 bases each). CDR3 length: 15 amino acids. Trimming took off 3 bases at V and 5 bases at J, with 14 bases between the two ends. CDR1 and CDR2 from the germline V gene are LGHDT and YNNKEL (reference sequence). CDR3 nucleotides: TGTGCCAGCAGCCAGGAGAGTGGGGGACACAATGAGCAGTTCTTC. It encodes CASSQESGGHNEQFF.

This CDR3 reads CASSQDYSSGANVLTF. CDR3 in DNA: TGTGCCAGCAGCCAAGACTACAGCTCTGGGGCCAACGTCCTGACTTTC. This chain links TRBV3-1 with TRBJ2-6; D is uncertain. Trimming cost V 0 bases and J 0 bases, with 6 bases left between them. The V gene's germline CDR1 is LGHDT and CDR2 YNNKEL (reference sequence). The CDR3 loop spans 16 amino acids.

A few counts support this clonotype. The chain joins TRBV20-1 to TRBJ2-2, with no clear D. The CDR3 runs 17 residues. Trimming took off 6 bases at V and 6 bases at J, with 26 bases between the two ends. Germline V gene sequence: CDR1 DFQATT, CDR2 SNEGSKA (reference sequence). CDR3 amino acids: CSALRNHNPTISGELFF. DNA for the CDR3: TGCAGTGCCTTAAGAAACCATAACCCGACAATCTCCGGGGAGCTGTTTTTT.

The chain couples TRBV24-1 to TRBJ2-2, with D unresolved. The V and J ends lost 2 bases and 7 bases respectively, with 10 bases between them. The CDR3 extends over 14 amino acids. The germline gives CDR1 KGHDR, CDR2 SFDVKD. The CDR3: CATSDWLEDGELFF. CDR3 in DNA: TGTGCCACCAGTGATTGGCTCGAAGACGGGGAGCTGTTTTTT.

This clonotype has only a few counts. This rearrangement joins TRBV5-1 to TRBJ2-7, with D possibly TRBD2 on 5 matching bases. The CDR3 has 17 amino acids. V was cut by 1 base and J by 0 bases, with 17 bases left in between. From germline, CDR1 is SGHRS and CDR2 YFSETQ. Here the CDR3 DNA reads TGCGCCAGCAGCTTGAGGTTCCGAGCGGATAGCTCCTACGAGCAGTACTTC. It specifies CASSLRFRADSSYEQYF.